The 13 T cell receptor beta chains below were found in one sample sequenced in a study of cytomegalovirus exposure and HLA in healthy donors. The table came from immunoSEQ multiplex PCR; TCRdb's copy has only in-frame clones and leaves some out. The sample carries 200,000 to 250,000 clones, over 75% recorded once. The source material was PBMCs. These receptors were taken from a young man in good health and CMV-seropositive.

This sequence joins TRBV5-1 and TRBJ1-4; D call uncertain. The V gene lost 0 bases and the J gene lost 7 bases, with 10 bases spanning the gap. CDR3 size: 14 residues. Germline V gives CDR1 SGHRS, CDR2 YFSETQ. The chain's CDR3 is CASSLAGSGEKLFF. The CDR3 DNA reads TGCGCCAGCAGCTTGGCTGGGTCGGGTGAAAAACTGTTTTTT.

This clone has a handful of counts. This chain uses TRBV5-1 with TRBJ1-2; D perhaps matches TRBD1 (5 bases). Germline CDR1 is SGHRS and CDR2 is YFSETQ. The CDR3 loop spans 14 amino acids. Trimming cost V 0 bases and J 4 bases, with 10 bases left between them. CDR3 amino acids: CASSLERGSYGYTF. The CDR3 DNA follows: TGCGCCAGCAGCTTGGAGCGGGGGTCCTATGGCTACACCTTC.

V is TRBV25-1 and J is TRBJ1-5; TRBD1 might be the D (5 bases). CDR3 size: 15 residues. Germline V CDR1 and CDR2: MGHDK, SYGVNS. V lost 2 bases and J 3 bases, leaving 11 bases between the germline ends. The CDR3 reads CASSEPPGDNQPQHF. CDR3 bases: TGTGCCAGCAGTGAACCCCCGGGGGACAATCAGCCCCAGCATTTT.

This chain uses TRBV19 with TRBJ1-1; D call uncertain. CDR1 and CDR2 from the germline V gene are LNHDA and SQIVND (reference sequence). The CDR3 consists of 11 residues. V shed 4 bases and J shed 7 bases, with 7 bases lying between them. The DNA for the CDR3 is TGTGCCAGTAGTACCAGCGTTGAAGCTTTCTTT. Amino acids: CASSTSVEAFF.

This chain joins TRBV5-1 and TRBJ2-1, with D perhaps matching TRBD2 (6 bases). Per the germline V gene, CDR1 is SGHRS and CDR2 is YFSETQ. Trimming stripped 0 bases from V and 4 bases from J, with 14 bases between. The CDR3 length is 16 residues. CDR3 bases: TGCGCCAGCAGCTTGGTGCCGGGAGCCGAGTACAATGAGCAGTTCTTC. Translating gives CASSLVPGAEYNEQFF.

This clone was seen more than once but under ten times. The chain combines TRBV7-2 with TRBJ2-1, with 11 bases matching TRBD2. The trim removed 5 bases at V and 8 bases at J, leaving 11 bases unmatched. Germline assignment: CDR1 SGHTA and CDR2 FQGNSA. The CDR3 consists of 16 residues. This CDR3 reads CASSTQLAGVIDEQFF. For the CDR3, the DNA is TGTGCCAGCAGCACACAACTAGCGGGAGTGATCGATGAGCAGTTCTTC.

V gene TRBV6-1 combines with J gene TRBJ2-1; 12 bases line up with TRBD2. Germline V gives CDR1 MNHNS, CDR2 SASEGT. The CDR3 runs 14 residues. Losses at the gene ends were 6 bases for V and 7 bases for J; bases not matched to a gene: 4. The DNA for the CDR3 is TGTGCCAGCAGGCGACTAGCGGGAGATAATGAGCAGTTCTTC. The encoded protein is CASRRLAGDNEQFF.

A word on this clone: This CDR3 is also generated by other DNA sequences in the sample. This chain uses TRBV6-1 with TRBJ2-4; no definite D call. The CDR3 is made up of 13 amino acids. Germline CDR1 MNHNS, CDR2 SASEGT. With 2 bases removed from V and 0 bases from J, the gap between germline ends came to 2 bases. This CDR3 is CASSELAKNIQYF. The DNA for the CDR3 is TGTGCCAGCAGTGAACTAGCCAAAAACATTCAGTACTTC.

The chain uses TRBV6-5 and TRBJ2-7, with D unclear. Per germline, CDR1 MNHEY and CDR2 SVGAGI. This CDR3 has 11 residues. With 2 bases removed from V and 5 bases from J, the gap between germline ends came to 4 bases. The DNA of the CDR3 is TGTGCCAGCAGTTACGATAACGAGCAGTACTTC. This encodes CASSYDNEQYF.

The rearrangement joins TRBV9 to TRBJ2-3; 12 nucleotides match TRBD2. CDR1 and CDR2 from the germline V gene are SGDLS and YYNGEE. Trimming took 2 bases from V and 5 from J; bases not matched to a gene: 3. There are 15 residues in the CDR3. The CDR3 sequence is CASSVSSGRVDTQYF. Here the CDR3 DNA reads TGTGCCAGCAGCGTCTCTAGCGGGAGGGTAGATACGCAGTATTTT. The whole variable domain, filled in from reference TRBV9 and TRBJ2-3, reads DSGVTQTPKHLITATGQRVTLRCSPRSGDLSVYWYQQSLDQGLQFLIQYYNGEERAKGNILERFSAQQFPDLHSELNLSSLELGDSALYFCASSVSSGRVDTQYFGPGTRLTVL.

The V gene is TRBV7-6, the J gene TRBJ2-1; D gene ambiguous. V was trimmed by 4 bases and J by 10 bases, leaving 14 bases between them. CDR3 length: 13 residues. Per the germline V gene, CDR1 is SGHVS and CDR2 is FNYEAQ. This chain's CDR3 is CASSSRLSREQFF. The CDR3 coding sequence is TGTGCCAGCAGCTCCAGACTGTCTCGGGAGCAGTTCTTC.

V and J are TRBV5-4 and TRBJ1-6; no reliable D call. Germline V lookup: CDR1 SGHNT, CDR2 YYREEE (reference sequence). The CDR3 has 13 amino acids. V lost 5 bases, J lost 5 bases, and 8 bases lay in between. The CDR3 reads CASSSGNNSPLHF. CDR3 bases: TGTGCCAGCAGTTCAGGAAATAATTCACCCCTCCACTTT.

V and J are TRBV5-1 and TRBJ2-2; the D gene is possibly TRBD2 (6 bases). V lost 0 bases and J 2 bases, leaving 14 bases between the germline ends. This CDR3 contains 17 residues. The V gene's germline CDR1 is SGHRS and CDR2 YFSETQ. Here the CDR3 DNA reads TGCGCCAGCAGCTTGGTAGCCTGGCGGGATAACACCGGGGAGCTGTTTTTT. It is translated as CASSLVAWRDNTGELFF.